The 10 T cell receptor beta chains below all came from one sample that was sequenced in a study of PD-L1 blockade in urothelial cancer. Only in-frame clones appear in the TCRdb table, and some are missing; sequencing was by immunoSEQ multiplex PCR. The sample contains 60,000 or so clones, roughly 87% of which appear only once. The source was PBMCs, collected around atezolizumab (anti-PD-L1) treatment. Receptors originate from a man between 65 and 85 years old with urothelial cancer.

V gene TRBV6-6 combines with J gene TRBJ2-1; the match to TRBD2 covers 12 bases. CDR1 and CDR2 (germline): MNHNY, SVGAGI (reference sequence). The ends lost 8 bases at V and 4 bases at J; junction bases unmatched: 3. The CDR3 spans 14 residues. The CDR3 loop is CASQLAGGYNEQFF. For the CDR3, the DNA is TGTGCCAGCCAACTAGCGGGAGGTTACAATGAGCAGTTCTTC.

CDR3 residues: CASSARGRVADTQYF. The CDR3 DNA sequence: TGTGCCAGCAGCGCCCGGGGGAGGGTGGCAGATACGCAGTATTTT. The rearrangement uses TRBV9 and TRBJ2-3; 7 bases are shared with TRBD2. The CDR3 contains 15 residues. With 3 bases clipped from V and 4 bases from J, the junction kept 8 bases outside the gene matches. Germline V lookup: CDR1 SGDLS, CDR2 YYNGEE.

This clone was picked up a small number of times. V is TRBV7-3 and J is TRBJ2-2; D may be TRBD2 (5 bases). V lost 8 bases and J lost 4, with 11 bases in between. CDR3 length equals 13 residues. The germline gives CDR1 SGHTA, CDR2 FQGTGA. The CDR3 reads CASGLKGTGELFF. The CDR3 DNA is TGTGCCAGCGGACTCAAGGGCACCGGGGAGCTGTTTTTT.

The chain's CDR3 is CASSPDWTGTDTQYF. The CDR3 DNA reads TGTGCCAGCAGTCCGGACTGGACTGGCACAGATACGCAGTATTTT. The chain is built from TRBV28 and TRBJ2-3; possibly TRBD2 for D (5 bases). The V and J ends lost 5 bases and 1 base respectively, with 13 bases between them. The CDR3 contains 15 residues. Germline CDR1 is MDHEN and CDR2 is SYDVKM.

DNA for the CDR3: TGTGCCAGCACCCTGGGGGCGGAAGCTTTCTTT. Translating gives CASTLGAEAFF. The chain combines TRBV6-6 with TRBJ1-1; D is possibly TRBD1 (6 bases). CDR3 length equals 11 residues. The V end was cut by 7 bases, the J end by 8 bases, with 11 bases between. Germline CDR1 reads MNHNY; CDR2 reads SVGAGI (reference sequence).

J is TRBJ1-2 and V is TRBV27; D is unresolved. The V and J ends lost 0 bases and 5 bases respectively, with 7 bases between them. The CDR3 is 13 amino acids. Germline CDR1 reads MNHEY; CDR2 reads SMNVEV (reference sequence). CDR3 bases: TGTGCCAGCAGTTTATCGCGGCGGTATGGCTACACCTTC. Protein: CASSLSRRYGYTF.

The chain has TRBV5-1 and TRBJ2-7, with TRBD1 matching 9 bases. Trimming removed 2 bases from V and 4 bases from J; junction bases left unmatched: 10. The CDR3 is made up of 16 amino acids. The germline CDR1 and CDR2 sequences are SGHRS and YFSETQ. CDR3 DNA: TGCGCCAGCAGCTTATCGACCGGGACAGGGACATACGAGCAGTACTTC. Encoded protein: CASSLSTGTGTYEQYF.

This chain's CDR3 is CASTHPAGGNTEAFF. The CDR3 region has the DNA TGTGCCAGCACCCACCCGGCGGGGGGGAACACTGAAGCTTTCTTT. The chain combines TRBV5-6 with TRBJ1-1, with a weak D call TRBD1 (5 bases). Trimming removed 6 bases at V and 1 base at J, with 16 bases between. Germline V gives CDR1 SGHDT, CDR2 YYEEEE. This CDR3 region has 15 residues.

This clone has more than one count but fewer than ten. The chain joins TRBV11-3 to TRBJ2-1; 10 bases match TRBD2. Germline CDR1 SGHNT, CDR2 YENEEA. Germline trimming cut 8 bases from V and 3 bases from J; bases unmatched to any gene: 10. This CDR3 has 16 amino acids. The CDR3 bases are TGTGCCAGCGCAAGCGGGAGGGCGGGAGACTACAATGAGCAGTTCTTC. Encoded protein: CASASGRAGDYNEQFF.

The gene calls are TRBV7-9 and TRBJ2-7; 9 positions agree with TRBD2. V was pared by 5 bases and J by 3 bases, with 5 bases of the junction left unmatched. Germline assignment: CDR1 SEHNR and CDR2 FQNEAQ (reference sequence). The CDR3 is 14 residues long. The CDR3 protein is CASSMGLAGYEQYF. The CDR3 DNA is TGTGCCAGCAGCATGGGACTAGCAGGCTACGAGCAGTACTTC.